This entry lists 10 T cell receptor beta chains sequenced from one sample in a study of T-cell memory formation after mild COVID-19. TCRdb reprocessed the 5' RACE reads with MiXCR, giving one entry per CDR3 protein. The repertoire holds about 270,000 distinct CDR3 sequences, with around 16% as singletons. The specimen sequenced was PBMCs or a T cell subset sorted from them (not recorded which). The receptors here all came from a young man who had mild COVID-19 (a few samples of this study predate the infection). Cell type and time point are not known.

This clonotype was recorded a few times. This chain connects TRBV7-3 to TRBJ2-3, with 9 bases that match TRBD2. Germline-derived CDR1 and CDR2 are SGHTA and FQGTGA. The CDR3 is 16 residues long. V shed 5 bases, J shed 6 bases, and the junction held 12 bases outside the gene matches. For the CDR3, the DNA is TGTGCCAGCAGCAAGGCCTCGCGGGGGGGATCCGATACGCAGTATTTT. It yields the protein CASSKASRGGSDTQYF.

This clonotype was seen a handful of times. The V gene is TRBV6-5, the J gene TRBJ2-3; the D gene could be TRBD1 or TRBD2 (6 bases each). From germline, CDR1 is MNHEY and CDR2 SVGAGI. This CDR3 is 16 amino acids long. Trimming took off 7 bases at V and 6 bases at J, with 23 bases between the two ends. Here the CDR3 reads CASTLRGAGLSDTQYF. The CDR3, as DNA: TGTGCCAGCACTCTTAGGGGGGCAGGGCTAAGCGATACGCAGTATTTT.

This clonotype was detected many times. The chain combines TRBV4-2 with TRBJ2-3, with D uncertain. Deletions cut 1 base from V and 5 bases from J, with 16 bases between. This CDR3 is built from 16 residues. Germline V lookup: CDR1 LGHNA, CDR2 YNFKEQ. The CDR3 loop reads CASSQAPGNGRDTQYF. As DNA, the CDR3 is TGTGCCAGCAGCCAAGCGCCGGGTAACGGTAGAGATACGCAGTATTTT.

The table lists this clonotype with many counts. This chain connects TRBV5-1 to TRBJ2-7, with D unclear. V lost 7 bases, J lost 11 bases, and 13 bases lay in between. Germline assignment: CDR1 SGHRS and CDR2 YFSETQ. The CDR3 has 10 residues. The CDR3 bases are TGCGCCAGCTTGCGAGTAGTGGAGTACGTC. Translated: CASLRVVEYV.

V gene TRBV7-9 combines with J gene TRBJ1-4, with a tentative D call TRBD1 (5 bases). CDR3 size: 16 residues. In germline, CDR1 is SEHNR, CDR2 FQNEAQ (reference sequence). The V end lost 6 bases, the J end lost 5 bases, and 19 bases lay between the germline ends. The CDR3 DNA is TGTGCCAGCAGACTTAAATCCGGGACCGAAAATGAAAAACTGTTTTTT. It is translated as CASRLKSGTENEKLFF.

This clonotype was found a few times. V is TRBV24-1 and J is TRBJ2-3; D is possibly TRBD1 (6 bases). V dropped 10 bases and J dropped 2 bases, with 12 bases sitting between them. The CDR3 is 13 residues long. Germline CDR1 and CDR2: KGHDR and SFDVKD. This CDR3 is CATEGGDTDTQYF. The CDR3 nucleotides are TGTGCCACGGAAGGGGGAGACACAGATACGCAGTATTTT.

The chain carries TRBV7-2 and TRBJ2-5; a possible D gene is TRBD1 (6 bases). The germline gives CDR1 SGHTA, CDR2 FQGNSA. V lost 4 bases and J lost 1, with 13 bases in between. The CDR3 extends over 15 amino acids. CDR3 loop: CASSSRTGSQETQYF. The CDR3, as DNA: TGTGCCAGCAGCTCCCGAACAGGGTCCCAAGAGACCCAGTACTTC.

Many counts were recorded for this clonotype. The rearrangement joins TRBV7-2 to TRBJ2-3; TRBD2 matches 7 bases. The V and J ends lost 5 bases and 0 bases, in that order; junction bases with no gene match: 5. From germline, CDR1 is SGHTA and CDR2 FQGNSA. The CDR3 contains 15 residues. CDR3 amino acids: CASSRQAGSTDTQYF. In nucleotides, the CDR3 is TGTGCCAGCAGCCGACAAGCGGGGAGCACAGATACGCAGTATTTT.

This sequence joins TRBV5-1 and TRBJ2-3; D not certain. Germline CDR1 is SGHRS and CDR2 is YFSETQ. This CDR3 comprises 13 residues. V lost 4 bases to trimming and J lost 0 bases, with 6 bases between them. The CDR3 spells CASSASSTDTQYF. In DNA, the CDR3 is TGCGCCAGCAGCGCAAGTAGCACAGATACGCAGTATTTT.

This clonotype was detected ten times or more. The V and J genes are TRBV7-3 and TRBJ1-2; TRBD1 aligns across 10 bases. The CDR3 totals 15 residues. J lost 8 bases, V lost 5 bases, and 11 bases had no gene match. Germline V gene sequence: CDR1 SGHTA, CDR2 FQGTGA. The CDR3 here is CASSPRSGTGVGYTF. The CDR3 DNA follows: TGTGCCAGCAGCCCGAGAAGCGGGACAGGGGTGGGCTACACCTTC.